What follows are 26 T cell receptor beta chains derived from one specimen sequenced in a study of T cell responses to AZD1222 COVID-19 vaccine. The assay was immunoSEQ multiplex PCR, and TCRdb's table has in-frame clones only and misses some. The table records approximately 170,000 clones, more than 80% of them present only once. This specimen consisted of peripheral blood, obtained on day 0 of AZD1222 vaccination. The origin of the receptors is an adult in good health.

The gene calls are TRBV21-1 and TRBJ2-7; the table's TRBD1 call for D was not verified on the DNA. TRBV21-1 is an annotated pseudogene. CDR3 length: 21 amino acids. As DNA, the CDR3 is TGTGCCAGCAGCAAACCGCGGAATGCAAGGGGCGGAACGAAAAGCTCCTACGAGCAGTACTTC. Amino acids: CASSKPRNARGGTKSSYEQYF.

Notes on this clone: Other nucleotide sequences in the sample specify the same CDR3. The V gene is TRBV5-1, the J gene TRBJ1-6, with D unresolved. CDR1 is SGHRS and CDR2 is YFSETQ in the germline V gene. Trimming left V 1 base short and J 5 bases short, with 7 bases between. This CDR3 has 14 residues. The CDR3 region has the DNA TGCGCCAGCAGCTTGTCCGGGGATAATTCACCCCTCCACTTT. Encoded protein: CASSLSGDNSPLHF.

This clone was seen only once. This sequence joins TRBV18 and TRBJ2-2, with D perhaps TRBD1 or TRBD2 (5 bases each). This CDR3 region has 15 residues. From germline, CDR1 is KGHSH and CDR2 LQKENI. The ends were cut back, 4 bases at V and 2 bases at J, with 11 bases in the middle. The chain's CDR3 is CASSLRDGNTGELFF. DNA of the CDR3: TGTGCCAGCTCACTCCGGGACGGAAACACCGGGGAGCTGTTTTTT.

The V gene is TRBV5-6, the J gene TRBJ1-2; D remains ambiguous. Germline values: CDR1 SGHDT, CDR2 YYEEEE. V was trimmed by 0 bases and J by 4 bases, leaving 7 bases between them. The CDR3 totals 13 residues. The CDR3 sequence is CASSLGQTYGYTF. The CDR3 nucleotides are TGTGCCAGCAGCTTGGGGCAGACCTATGGCTACACCTTC.

The chain has TRBV6-5 and TRBJ1-6, with D possibly being TRBD1 (6 bases). Germline CDR1 and CDR2: MNHEY and SVGAGI. With 6 bases removed from V and 6 bases from J, the gap between germline ends came to 15 bases. CDR3 length: 15 amino acids. As DNA, the CDR3 is TGTGCCAGCAGCCCGGGGAGGACAGTTAATTCACCCCTCCACTTT. Translated, it gives CASSPGRTVNSPLHF.

This clone was counted a few times. The chain joins TRBV6-5 to TRBJ1-5; maybe TRBD1 (6 bases). CDR3 length: 13 amino acids. V was clipped by 6 bases and J by 12 bases, with 18 bases between them. CDR1 and CDR2 from the germline V gene are MNHEY and SVGAGI. CDR3 DNA: TGTGCCAGCAGGCCACAACAGGGTAATATCCAGCATTTT. This codes for CASRPQQGNIQHF.

This clone has a single count. The V and J genes are TRBV5-6 and TRBJ1-1, with D unclear. The CDR3 contains 13 residues. The germline CDR1 and CDR2 sequences are SGHDT and YYEEEE. V lost 0 bases, J lost 1 base, and 4 bases lay in between. CDR3 sequence (DNA): TGTGCCAGCAGCTTGGGTACGAACACTGAAGCTTTCTTT. Protein product: CASSLGTNTEAFF.

The chain combines TRBV6-5 with TRBJ2-7; 8 bases are a match to TRBD2. V was clipped by 3 bases and J by 2 bases; unmatched bases: 3. Germline CDR1 MNHEY, CDR2 SVGAGI. This CDR3 is built from 14 residues. Here the CDR3 DNA reads TGTGCCAGCAGTTATCTAGCGGGTACCTACGAGCAGTACTTC. This encodes CASSYLAGTYEQYF.

The V gene is TRBV6-5, the J gene TRBJ1-2; 7 nucleotides agree with TRBD1. V was pared by 11 bases and J by 2 bases, with 5 bases of the junction left unmatched. The CDR3 consists of 12 residues. The V gene's germline CDR1 is MNHEY and CDR2 SVGAGI. CDR3 amino acids: CAGLGQNYGYTF. The CDR3 DNA reads TGTGCCGGACTGGGACAGAACTATGGCTACACCTTC.

The rearrangement links TRBV29-1 to TRBJ2-1; D possibly uses TRBD1 or TRBD2 (7 bases each). The CDR3 spans 13 residues. V was pared by 4 bases and J by 8 bases, with 15 bases between. Looked up from germline, CDR1 is SQVTM and CDR2 is ANQGSEA. DNA of the CDR3: TGCAGCGTTGCGAGACAGGGAGGGTATGAGCAGTTCTTC. Encoded protein: CSVARQGGYEQFF.

The J gene is TRBJ2-1, the V gene TRBV7-6; the match to TRBD2 covers 8 bases. The CDR3 length is 17 residues. The germline CDR1 and CDR2 sequences are SGHVS and FNYEAQ. Trimming cost V 0 bases and J 2 bases; bases outside gene matches: 6. CDR3 loop: CASSLALSSGAYNEQFF. The CDR3 nucleotides read TGTGCCAGCAGCTTAGCGCTTAGTAGCGGGGCCTACAATGAGCAGTTCTTC.

The chain recombines TRBV12-3 or TRBV12-4 with TRBJ2-7; no firm D call. CDR3 length: 13 amino acids. Trimming removed 6 bases from V and 2 bases from J, with 11 bases in between. The CDR3 region has the DNA TGTGCCAGCAGAGAGTCCGGACCCTACGAGCAGTACTTC. This gives the protein CASRESGPYEQYF.

This rearrangement joins TRBV19 to TRBJ2-7; D is undetermined. This CDR3 spans 13 amino acids. Trimming pared 3 bases from V and 5 bases from J, leaving 11 bases between. The germline V gene encodes CDR1 LNHDA and CDR2 SQIVND (reference sequence). The CDR3: CASSISTTDEQYF. The DNA of the CDR3 is TGTGCCAGTAGTATCTCCACTACGGACGAGCAGTACTTC.

DNA of the CDR3: TGTGCCAGCAGTTTCCGCCCGGTTGTAAACACTGAAGCTTTCTTT. It specifies CASSFRPVVNTEAFF. The chain carries TRBV27 and TRBJ1-1; D ambiguous. Trimming took 3 bases from V and 2 from J, leaving 13 bases between them. The length of the CDR3 is 15 residues. CDR1 and CDR2 from the germline V gene are MNHEY and SMNVEV (reference sequence).

The CDR3 DNA reads as TGCAGCGTTGATAATGGGCCCGCGGGCGGCTACACCTTC. Its translation: CSVDNGPAGGYTF. V usage is TRBV29-1 and J usage is TRBJ1-2; no definite D call. Germline V lookup: CDR1 SQVTM, CDR2 ANQGSEA. Trimming shortened V by 3 bases and J by 8 bases, and 16 bases separated the two germline ends. The CDR3 runs to 13 residues.

V gene TRBV23-1 combines with J gene TRBJ1-1; D perhaps matches TRBD1 (5 bases). TRBV23-1 is flagged as an ORF with uncertain function. The CDR3 spans 14 residues. The germline V and J ends were trimmed by 4 bases and 3 bases, with 12 bases remaining between them. The CDR3 DNA is TGCGCCAGCAGTCTGCGGGGGAAGGACACTGAAGCTTTCTTT. As protein: CASSLRGKDTEAFF.

The chain couples TRBV19 to TRBJ1-3; D remains unclear. This CDR3 comprises 15 residues. Trimming cost V 3 bases and J 0 bases, with 9 bases left between them. Germline V CDR1 and CDR2: LNHDA, SQIVND (reference sequence). The CDR3 DNA reads as TGTGCCAGTAGTATGGGCGGAGTCTCTGGAAACACCATATATTTT. This gives the protein CASSMGGVSGNTIYF.

The chain combines TRBV25-1 with TRBJ1-6; the D is unclear. V lost 4 bases to trimming and J lost 1 base, with 14 bases between them. CDR1 and CDR2 (germline): MGHDK, SYGVNS. This CDR3 has 17 residues. For the CDR3, the DNA is TGTGCCAGCAGTGGTTACTTCGGTATTTCCTATAATTCACCCCTCCACTTT. Protein sequence: CASSGYFGISYNSPLHF.

This clone has only a few counts. The chain joins TRBV19 to TRBJ2-7; 8 positions match TRBD1. With 0 bases clipped from V and 6 bases from J, the junction kept 7 bases outside the gene matches. CDR1 and CDR2 (germline): LNHDA, SQIVND (reference sequence). The CDR3 length is 15 residues. The CDR3 sequence is CASSIERTGLSEQYF. In DNA form, the CDR3 reads TGTGCCAGTAGTATAGAGCGGACAGGGTTGAGCGAGCAGTACTTC.

This chain joins TRBV6-5 and TRBJ1-6; D unclear. V was shortened by 4 bases and J by 7 bases, with 14 bases between the two germline ends. This CDR3 is built from 15 residues. Germline V CDR1 and CDR2: MNHEY, SVGAGI. The CDR3: CASSSSISGNSPLHF. DNA for the CDR3: TGTGCCAGCAGTTCCTCAATTAGCGGAAATTCACCCCTCCACTTT.

This clone was observed once. V is TRBV3-1 (or the pseudogene TRBV3-2) and J is TRBJ2-1; D gene ambiguous. Germline CDR1 reads LGHDT; CDR2 reads YNNKEL (reference sequence). The CDR3 covers 13 residues. Trimming cost V 4 bases and J 11 bases, with 15 bases left between them. The CDR3 here is CASSPLLERQQFF. The CDR3 DNA sequence: TGTGCCAGCAGCCCCCTTCTGGAGCGACAGCAGTTCTTC.

This rearrangement joins TRBV5-1 to TRBJ2-1, with D tentatively TRBD2 (6 bases). The CDR3 is 13 residues long. V was shortened by 6 bases and J by 6 bases, with 13 bases between the two germline ends. Germline lookup yields CDR1 SGHRS and CDR2 YFSETQ. The DNA of the CDR3 is TGCGCCAGCACCGGGGACTCTTCCAATGAGCAGTTCTTC. Protein: CASTGDSSNEQFF. Looking up the rest from reference TRBV5-1 and TRBJ2-1 gives the full variable domain: KAGVTQTPRYLIKTRGQQVTLSCSPISGHRSVSWYQQTPGQGLQFLFEYFSETQRNKGNFPGRFSGRQFSNSRSEMNVSTLELGDSALYLCASTGDSSNEQFFGPGTRLTVL.

J is TRBJ1-6 and V is TRBV5-4; TRBD1 is a possible D gene (6 bases). In germline, CDR1 is SGHNT, CDR2 YYREEE (reference sequence). The V end was cut by 5 bases, the J end by 8 bases, with 17 bases between. This CDR3 contains 15 residues. CDR3 region: CASRRNRVEDSPLHF. In DNA, the CDR3 is TGTGCCAGCAGGCGGAACAGGGTGGAAGATTCACCCCTCCACTTT. The complete variable domain, with remaining parts taken from reference TRBV5-4 and TRBJ1-6, reads ETGVTQSPTHLIKTRGQQVTLRCSSQSGHNTVSWYQQALGQGPQFIFQYYREEENGRGNFPPRFSGLQFPNYSSELNVNALELDDSALYLCASRRNRVEDSPLHFGNGTRLTVT.

The V and J genes are TRBV29-1 and TRBJ2-1; possibly TRBD2 for D (6 bases). Germline CDR1 and CDR2: SQVTM and ANQGSEA. Trimming cost V 7 bases and J 12 bases, with 28 bases left between them. The CDR3 has 15 amino acids. The DNA of the CDR3 is TGCAGCGCCTTACGGGGGAACACCCCGAGGTTCGGGCAGTTCTTC. This gives the protein CSALRGNTPRFGQFF.

Remarks on this clone: This CDR3 is also generated by other DNA sequences in the sample. This sequence joins TRBV6-4 and TRBJ1-1, with D possibly TRBD1 on 6 matching bases. Trimming pared 0 bases from V and 1 base from J, leaving 9 bases between. Germline V lookup: CDR1 MRHNA, CDR2 SNTAGT. The CDR3 covers 15 residues. The CDR3 reads CASSDSGAANTEAFF. The DNA for the CDR3 is TGTGCCAGCAGTGACTCGGGGGCGGCGAACACTGAAGCTTTCTTT.

The chain combines TRBV5-5 with TRBJ1-1, with TRBD1 matching 10 bases. The V gene end was trimmed by 2 bases and the J gene end by 4 bases; junction bases not matched to a gene: 8. This CDR3 region has 16 residues. Looked up from germline, CDR1 is SGHKS and CDR2 is YYEKEE (reference sequence). CDR3 region: CASSFRPGTGVTEAFF. CDR3 nucleotides: TGTGCCAGCAGCTTCCGGCCCGGGACAGGGGTCACTGAAGCTTTCTTT.